The rows below give T cell receptor beta chains drawn from one sample of a study of blood T cell repertoires in COVID-19. Clones were read by immunoSEQ multiplex PCR, and TCRdb kept only the in-frame ones, dropping some. This repertoire shows roughly 320,000 clones, 85% to 95% found once; its top ten account for roughly 3.9%. Specimen: PBMCs or T cells enriched from blood (not recorded which). The receptors were sampled from a woman in her 30s who had been exposed to COVID-19. CDR3s include the opening cysteine and the closing phenylalanine or tryptophan. Fields, in order: J gene, CDR3 length, clone size, D gene, V gene, CDR3 DNA, CDR3 protein. The D gene is left open where the match is weak. The listing skips clone size in some rows; elsewhere it reads once, few, many or a size class.

>TRBJ1-6|18|NA|NA|TRBV3-1/TRBV3-2
TGTGCCAGCAGCCCCACCGCGGGGTCAAGCTCCTATAATTCACCCCTCCACTTT
CASSPTAGSSSYNSPLHF
>TRBJ2-5|14|NA|NA|TRBV19
TGTGCCAGTAGTTCGGCAGGTAGACAAGAGACCCAGTACTTC
CASSSAGRQETQYF
>TRBJ1-6|17|few|NA|TRBV7-2
TGTGCCAGCAGCGCCGGACAGCTGAGCTCCTATAATTCACCCCTCCACTTT
CASSAGQLSSYNSPLHF
>TRBJ2-3|12|NA|NA|TRBV6-9
TGTGCCAGCAGTCCAGACGGGGATACGCAGTATTTT
CASSPDGDTQYF
>TRBJ1-1|14|NA|NA|TRBV11-2
TGTGCCAGCAGCTTGAGGGTCACCAACACTGAAGCTTTCTTT
CASSLRVTNTEAFF
>TRBJ2-2|15|NA|NA|TRBV11-3
TGTGCCAGCAGCTTAGGTCAGGGGCGAACCGGGGAGCTGTTTTTT
CASSLGQGRTGELFF
>TRBJ1-2|16|NA|TRBD1|TRBV2
TGTGCCAGCAGCTTTTTAGGGACAGGTTTAAGCTATGGCTACACCTTC
CASSFLGTGLSYGYTF
>TRBJ2-7|16|NA|NA|TRBV27
TGTGCCAGCAGTTTATTGGCGGCGAGGGGGGGCTACGAGCAGTACTTC
CASSLLAARGGYEQYF
>TRBJ2-7|15|NA|TRBD1|TRBV3-1/TRBV3-2
TGTGCCAGCAGCCAAGGACAGGGCTCCTCCTACGAGCAGTACTTC
CASSQGQGSSYEQYF
>TRBJ1-2|15|NA|NA|TRBV19
TGTGCCAGTAGTATTTCGGTCGCTTCGGACTATGGCTACACCTTC
CASSISVASDYGYTF
>TRBJ1-1|13|once|TRBD1|TRBV5-1
TGCGCCAGCAGCTGGGACAGGGCCACTGAAGCTTTCTTT
CASSWDRATEAFF
>TRBJ1-4|16|few|TRBD1|TRBV2
TGTGCCAGCAGTGAGGGACAGGAAAGGGACTATGAAAAACTGTTTTTT
CASSEGQERDYEKLFF
>TRBJ1-1|16|NA|TRBD1|TRBV11-2
TGTGCCAGCAGCTTGGTAACAGGGGGTTTGAACACTGAAGCTTTCTTT
CASSLVTGGLNTEAFF
>TRBJ1-4|17|NA|NA|TRBV6-2/TRBV6-3
TGTGCCAGCAGCAGCGGGGGACGCGAAACAACTAATGAAAAACTGTTTTTT
CASSSGGRETTNEKLFF
>TRBJ2-1|16|NA|NA|TRBV7-8
TGTGCCAGCAGCCCGTGGGGGAAAGGTTCAGCGGGTGAGCAGTTCTTC
CASSPWGKGSAGEQFF
>TRBJ1-1|13|NA|NA|TRBV10-3
TGTGCCATCAGCCTAGGGGGGAACACTGAAGCTTTCTTT
CAISLGGNTEAFF
>TRBJ1-4|14|NA|NA|TRBV2
TGTGCCAGCAGTGATACAGGGTTAAATGAAAAACTGTTTTTT
CASSDTGLNEKLFF
>TRBJ1-1|11|NA|NA|TRBV2
TGTGCCAGCAGTGATAACAGTGAAGCTTTCTTT
CASSDNSEAFF
>TRBJ1-5|13|NA|TRBD1|TRBV30
TGTGCCTGGACGGACAGGGGGAATCAGCCCCAGCATTTT
CAWTDRGNQPQHF
>TRBJ2-2|13|NA|NA|TRBV5-1
TGCGCCAGTTTCAGGGAATACACCGGGGAGCTGTTTTTT
CASFREYTGELFF
>TRBJ1-6|15|NA|NA|TRBV3-1/TRBV3-2
TGTGCCAGCAGCCAAGGCAGCAACGGGGATTCACCCCTCCACTTT
CASSQGSNGDSPLHF
>TRBJ1-5|13|NA|NA|TRBV19
TGTGCCAGTAGTCTGGGGCTAGAGCAGCCCCAGCATTTT
CASSLGLEQPQHF
>TRBJ2-3|17|once|NA|TRBV7-8
TGTGCCAGCAGCACCACAGGCTTCGTTGTGTCTGCAGATACGCAGTATTTT
CASSTTGFVVSADTQYF
>TRBJ1-1|15|once|TRBD1|TRBV5-5
TGTGCCAGCAGCTTGGGGCCTGACAGGGGGCAAAAAGCTTTCTTT
CASSLGPDRGQKAFF
>TRBJ1-2|16|NA|TRBD1|TRBV5-8
TGTGCCAGCAGCCCGGGACAGAGTTTCGGGAGCTATGGCTACACCTTC
CASSPGQSFGSYGYTF
>TRBJ1-1|14|NA|NA|TRBV29-1
TGCAGCGTGACGGGAGGGACGGTAAACACTGAAGCTTTCTTT
CSVTGGTVNTEAFF
>TRBJ1-2|11|NA|NA|TRBV29-1
TGCAGCGTAACTCGGGGGTATGGCTACACCTTC
CSVTRGYGYTF
>TRBJ1-4|12|NA|NA|TRBV25-1
TGTGCCAGCAGCGCCTGGGCTGAAAAACTGTTTTTT
CASSAWAEKLFF
>TRBJ1-1|12|NA|NA|TRBV7-9
TGTGCCAGCAGCTTAGAAGGCGGGGAAGCTTTCTTT
CASSLEGGEAFF
>TRBJ1-2|13|NA|NA|TRBV11-2
TGTGCCAGCAGACACCGGGACTCCTATGGCTACACCTTC
CASRHRDSYGYTF
>TRBJ2-3|14|NA|TRBD2|TRBV2
TGTGCCTGCGGGGAGGGGCCTAGCACAGATACGCAGTATTTT
CACGEGPSTDTQYF
>TRBJ2-2|13|NA|NA|TRBV6-4
TGTGCCAGCAGTAAACAGGGTACCGGGGAGCTGTTTTTT
CASSKQGTGELFF
>TRBJ1-6|15|NA|NA|TRBV6-5
TGTGCCAGCATCCCACGGGGGAGAGGGATGGGGCCCCTCCACTTT
CASIPRGRGMGPLHF
>TRBJ1-1|15|few|NA|TRBV21-1
TGTGCCAGCAGCTCACAGCTGGGGGGGCACACTGAAGCTTTCTTT
CASSSQLGGHTEAFF
>TRBJ1-4|13|NA|NA|TRBV6-5
TGTGCCAGCAAATTACAGGGATATGAAAAACTGTTTTTT
CASKLQGYEKLFF
>TRBJ1-2|20|NA|TRBD1|TRBV30
TGTGCCTGGAGTGTGGGCAGGACAGGGGGCTTAGGGGTTCCGGCTCATGGCTACACCTTC
CAWSVGRTGGLGVPAHGYTF
>TRBJ1-5|14|NA|TRBD1|TRBV2
TGTGCCAGCAGGATCCGGGACAGTAATCAGCCCCAGCATTTT
CASRIRDSNQPQHF
>TRBJ1-1|16|once|NA|TRBV2
TGTGCCAGCAGTGAGCAGGACCCGACAGCTAACACTGAAGCTTTCTTT
CASSEQDPTANTEAFF
>TRBJ1-5|18|NA|TRBD1|TRBV27
TGTGCCAGCAGTTTCTTAGGGGGCTCACTTTATAGCAATCAGCCCCAGCATTTT
CASSFLGGSLYSNQPQHF
>TRBJ1-4|15|NA|NA|TRBV18
TGTGCCAGCTCACGCGCCCCGGCAACTAATGAAAAACTGTTTTTT
CASSRAPATNEKLFF
>TRBJ2-3|15|once|TRBD1|TRBV5-8
TGTGCCAGCAGCTTAAGACAGGGATCCACAGATACGCAGTATTTT
CASSLRQGSTDTQYF
>TRBJ2-2|12|once|NA|TRBV11-2
TGTGCCAGCAGCCTGAACACCGGGGAGCTGTTTTTT
CASSLNTGELFF
>TRBJ1-2|16|NA|NA|TRBV4-1
TGCGCCAGCAGCCAAGATTGGCCGATGTTTTGGCATGGCTACACCTTC
CASSQDWPMFWHGYTF
>TRBJ1-1|13|NA|TRBD1|TRBV9
TGTGCCAGCAGCGCGGGACAGGGTTTCGAAGCTTTCTTT
CASSAGQGFEAFF
>TRBJ2-7|13|NA|NA|TRBV4-3
TGCGCCAGCAGCCACGGGGACTCCTACGAGCAGTACTTC
CASSHGDSYEQYF
>TRBJ1-1|18|NA|TRBD1|TRBV7-2
TGTGCCAGCAGCTTAGTGAGGACAGGGACTGATGGTGGGACTGAAGCTTTCTTT
CASSLVRTGTDGGTEAFF
>TRBJ2-7|16|NA|NA|TRBV7-8
TGTGCCAGCAGCTTAAATTTGGCAGGGCCAATTTCCGAGCAGTACTTC
CASSLNLAGPISEQYF
>TRBJ1-2|15|NA|TRBD1|TRBV5-3
TGTGCCAGACAGGGGGACAGGGGGCAGGGCTATGGCTACACCTTC
CARQGDRGQGYGYTF
>TRBJ2-2|15|NA|TRBD1|TRBV4-1
TGCGCCAGCAGCAAGGGGGCGTTGGACACCGGGGAGCTGTTTTTT
CASSKGALDTGELFF